What follows is one T cell receptor (beta chain) and its context. This sample is drawn from a study of CD4+ T cells in melanoma. The repertoire was sequenced with immunoSEQ multiplex PCR; TCRdb's copy has only in-frame clones and lacks some. The sample records around 50,000 clones, roughly 89% being singletons. Germline loops: CDR1 LGHNA, CDR2 YSLEER. Trimming cost V 0 bases and J 4 bases, with 9 bases left between them. The CDR3 has 14 residues. The TCR originated in a human donor with melanoma. Sequences were obtained from peripheral blood. The chain joins TRBV4-3 to TRBJ1-1; a weak D match, TRBD1 (6 bases). CDR3: CASSQEVGATEAFF. The CDR3 nucleotides are TGCGCCAGCAGCCAAGAGGTGGGGGCCACTGAAGCTTTCTTT.